This T cell receptor (beta chain) appears in the sequencing data of a study of blood T cells in healthy people across ages. Donors were healthy Caucasian individuals from Russia aged about 6 to 95. Study findings and constraints: Older age went with lower TCR beta diversity per million T cells, in a roughly linear way.

Of note for this clonotype: The antigen is not known.

Germline CDR1 and CDR2: SGHDT and YYEEEE. V gave up 0 bases and J gave up 5 bases; unmatched junction bases: 7. The CDR3 totals 15 residues. Sample-barcoded 5' priming and a J-beta primer mix drove a second PCR of roughly 6 to 12 cycles. Using its own MiXCR run on the 5' RACE reads, TCRdb lists one record per CDR3 protein. This sample yields some 890,000 distinct CDR3 sequences, of which about 27% are seen a single time; 9.5% to 13% belongs to the top ten. This same sample was also taken into another study, of T cells of mothers and their children. That work states: cDNA synthesis used all extracted RNA, about 1.6 ug per 15 ul. Unrelated mother-child pairs always had slightly, but never significantly, lower normalized overlap than related pairs.

The origin of this receptor is a woman aged 40 to 49 in good health. The rearrangement joins TRBV5-6 to TRBJ2-7, with 8 bases fitting TRBD2. Sequences were obtained from blood. DNA of the CDR3: TGTGCCAGCAGCTTGGCGGGGGGGCGCAGCAACGAGCAGTACTTC. Protein product: CASSLAGGRSNEQYF.